Below, one T cell receptor beta chain is given with its context. Its matching antigen is unknown. These data come from a study of cytomegalovirus exposure and HLA in healthy donors. Overall study findings and caveats: In a later analysis, at a false discovery rate of 0.05, some 17,000 TCR beta sequences were associated with HLA alleles.

Germline V gene lookup returns CDR1 SGDLS and CDR2 YYNGEE. The CDR3 has 13 residues. V lost 4 bases and J 7 bases, leaving 14 bases between the germline ends. Researchers ran the PCR with 60 Vbeta and 13 Jbeta primers. Sequencing was performed with immunoSEQ multiplex PCR; in TCRdb, only in-frame clones are kept and a portion is missing. The sample includes fewer than 200,000 clones, more than 80% seen only once; the top ten take roughly 0.65%. The clonotype was recovered from a boy aged 5-17 years in good health and CMV-seronegative. The sequenced sample was PBMCs. This sequence joins TRBV9 and TRBJ1-2, with TRBD1 as a possible D gene (6 bases). The CDR3 region is CASSPTMGAGYTF. CDR3 nucleotide sequence: TGTGCCAGCAGCCCAACGATGGGGGCTGGCTACACCTTC.